This T cell receptor beta chain was sequenced in a study of beta chain features in type 1 diabetes. Study information: Sorted cells, about 98,000,000 in number, were examined across all samples.

CD4+ cells of the naive, central memory, regulatory and stem cell-like memory types were sorted via CD45RO/CCR7/CD25/CD127/CD95/CD27. Expressed TCRB transcripts were sequenced because the entire RNA isolate underwent reverse transcription. Sequenced by immunoSEQ multiplex PCR; TCRdb stores in-frame clones only, minus some. The sample holds more than 150,000 clones, less than 15% seen once. This CDR3 is built from 13 residues. Trimming pared 5 bases from V and 3 bases from J, leaving 10 bases between. In germline, CDR1 is MDHEN, CDR2 SYDVKM. Input material: central memory CD4+ T cells from blood. The rearrangement links TRBV28 to TRBJ2-5; no clear D. The clonotype comes from a woman aged 18-30 years in good health. DNA of the CDR3: TGTGCCAGCAGTCCTACGGGTAAAGAGACCCAGTACTTC. Its translation is CASSPTGKETQYF. Using reference TRBV28 and TRBJ2-5 for the parts outside the CDR3, the full variable domain is DVKVTQSSRYLVKRTGEKVFLECVQDMDHENMFWYRQDPGLGLRLIYFSYDVKMKEKGDIPEGYSVSREKKERFSLILESASTNQTSMYLCASSPTGKETQYFGPGTRLLVL.